This is a list of T cell receptor beta chains from one sample in a study of shared clonotypes between healthy human individuals. Some clones are missing from TCRdb's copy, which holds only in-frame ones; the method was immunoSEQ multiplex PCR. Of around 2,000,000 clones listed, about 92% were seen once; the top ten hold 1.5% to 2%. Sample: naive CD8+ T cells from PBMCs. The receptors come from a man aged 18 to 30 in good health. Some clones in this sample may be carry-over from other donors' samples. The CDR3 runs from the conserved cysteine through the conserved F or W. The D gene is left open where the match is weak. Part of the rows lack a size; the others show once, few, many or a class for expanded clones.

j_call	v_call	d_call	clone_size	cdr3_nt	cdr3_aa
TRBJ2-5	TRBV9	TRBD2	-	TGTGCCAGCAGCGCCCGGGAGGCCAAAGAGACCCAGTACTTC	CASSAREAKETQYF
TRBJ2-7	TRBV27	-	-	TGTGCCAGCAGTTTAGGTACCGCGGGGAGCTACGAGCAGTACTTC	CASSLGTAGSYEQYF
TRBJ1-5	TRBV6-1	-	-	TGTGCCAGCAGTCGTAGCAATCAGCCCCAGCATTTT	CASSRSNQPQHF
TRBJ2-7	TRBV4-1	TRBD2	-	TGCGCCAGCAGCCAACCCGGGACTAGCGGGGGATACGAGCAGTACTTC	CASSQPGTSGGYEQYF
TRBJ1-4	TRBV28	TRBD1	-	TGTGCCAGCAGTCCACGCCGGGACAGGGGCGGGGAACTGTTTTTT	CASSPRRDRGGELFF
TRBJ1-5	TRBV19	-	-	TGTGCCAGTCAGAAGGAGTATAGCAATCAGCCCCAGCATTTT	CASQKEYSNQPQHF
TRBJ1-2	TRBV27	TRBD1	-	TGTGCCAGCAGTACACGACAGGGGGCGGATGGCTACACCTTC	CASSTRQGADGYTF
TRBJ2-7	TRBV28	-	-	TGTGCCAGCAGTTTAGACTCTTTAGCCGAGCAGTACTTC	CASSLDSLAEQYF
TRBJ1-2	TRBV27	TRBD1	-	TGTGCCAGCAGCCCCCGCGGGACAGGGAATGGCTACACCTTC	CASSPRGTGNGYTF
TRBJ2-1	TRBV10-3	-	-	TGTGCCATCAGTGATTGGGCCAAGAGCTCCTACAATGAGCAGTTCTTC	CAISDWAKSSYNEQFF
TRBJ1-3	TRBV28	-	few	TGTGCCAGCAGTTCCGGAAACACCATATATTTT	CASSSGNTIYF
TRBJ2-1	TRBV7-6	TRBD2	-	TGTGCCAGCAGCACCGGACTAGCGGGAGTTGAGCAGTTCTTC	CASSTGLAGVEQFF
TRBJ1-2	TRBV19	-	-	TGTGCCAGTAGTATAGATCTAGAAGATTATGGCTACACCTTC	CASSIDLEDYGYTF
TRBJ2-7	TRBV6-6	TRBD2	-	TGTGCCAGCAGTTTTGGGGGGGACCGATCCTACGAGCAGTACTTC	CASSFGGDRSYEQYF
TRBJ2-5	TRBV10-3	-	-	TGTGCCATCAGTGATCAAGCGGGAGAGACCCAGTACTTC	CAISDQAGETQYF
TRBJ1-4	TRBV29-1	-	-	TGCAGCGTTGAATCAGAGGGGCAGGTCGGGAAACTGTTTTTT	CSVESEGQVGKLFF
TRBJ1-4	TRBV28	-	-	TGTGCCAGCAGTTTATCCGGGCACGAAAAACTGTTTTTT	CASSLSGHEKLFF
TRBJ1-3	TRBV29-1	-	-	TGCAGCGTTGAAGACAGGGGCTACTCTGGAAACACCATATATTTT	CSVEDRGYSGNTIYF
TRBJ2-1	TRBV10-3	TRBD2	-	TGTGCCATCAGTGATTTCTTGGCGGGAGGCCCGACTGAGCAGTTCTTC	CAISDFLAGGPTEQFF
TRBJ1-5	TRBV28	-	few	TGTGCCAGCAGTTTCGACACCAACAATCAGCCCCAGCATTTT	CASSFDTNNQPQHF
TRBJ2-7	TRBV18	TRBD2	-	TGTGCCAGCTCACCATCGGGAGGGCCCCACGAGCAGTACTTC	CASSPSGGPHEQYF
TRBJ1-4	TRBV9	-	-	TGTGCCAGCAGCGTCCAGGGAGCAACTAATGAAAAACTGTTTTTT	CASSVQGATNEKLFF
TRBJ1-1	TRBV7-2	-	-	TGTGCCAGCAGCACGCACAGAACTGAAGCTTTCTTT	CASSTHRTEAFF
TRBJ2-1	TRBV10-3	-	-	TGTGCCATCAGTTCCGAGCGTAGCGCAGCCTACAATGAGCAGTTCTTC	CAISSERSAAYNEQFF
TRBJ2-3	TRBV9	TRBD2	-	TGTGCCAGCACACCCGGGACTAGCCTTACAGATACGCAGTATTTT	CASTPGTSLTDTQYF
TRBJ2-1	TRBV30	-	-	TGTGCCTGGAGTGCTCGCAAAACTGAGCAGTTCTTC	CAWSARKTEQFF
TRBJ2-3	TRBV5-4	TRBD2	-	TGTGCCAGCAGCTTTAAGCGGGAGAGGGCAGATACGCAGTATTTT	CASSFKRERADTQYF
TRBJ2-7	TRBV6-4	-	-	TGTGCCCCCGGGGGGCTGGGGTTGGGTGAGCAGTACTTC	CAPGGLGLGEQYF
TRBJ1-1	TRBV27	-	-	TGTGCCAGCAGTTTATCGGCAGGGATGAACACTGAAGCTTTCTTT	CASSLSAGMNTEAFF
TRBJ2-3	TRBV4-1	-	-	TGCGCCAGCAGCCAAGATCGAACCGGGGATACGCAGTATTTT	CASSQDRTGDTQYF
TRBJ2-1	TRBV13	-	-	TGTGCCAGCAGCTTAGTCCGTGGCTCCTACAATGAGCAGTTCTTC	CASSLVRGSYNEQFF
TRBJ2-5	TRBV27	TRBD2	-	TGTGCCAGCACCGTGACTAGCGGGAGGCCCAGAAAAAAAGAAGAGACCCAGTACTTC	CASTVTSGRPRKKEETQYF
TRBJ2-5	TRBV7-9	TRBD1	-	TGTGCCAGCAGCGCCCGGGACAGTGGGTACCAAGAGACCCAGTACTTC	CASSARDSGYQETQYF
TRBJ2-5	TRBV5-1	TRBD2	-	TGCGCCAGCAGCGTGCGACTAGCTAAAAGGAACCAAGAGACCCAGTACTTC	CASSVRLAKRNQETQYF
TRBJ1-6	TRBV6-1	-	-	TGTGCCAGCACCGAATTAAATGCCGGTTCACCCCTCCACTTT	CASTELNAGSPLHF
TRBJ1-1	TRBV5-1	-	-	TGCGCCAGCAGCTTTAACAGAGTGAACACTGAAGCTTTCTTT	CASSFNRVNTEAFF
TRBJ2-7	TRBV27	-	once	TGTGCCAGCAGTTTCGGGGGATCCTACGAGCAGTACTTC	CASSFGGSYEQYF
TRBJ1-3	TRBV7-2	-	-	TGTGCCAGCAGCCCTGCTGGGGGGTCAGGAAACACCATATATTTT	CASSPAGGSGNTIYF
TRBJ2-3	TRBV27	-	-	TGTGCCAGCACCCTTCTCCATTTAATGGACAGCACAGATACGCAGTATTTT	CASTLLHLMDSTDTQYF
TRBJ1-1	TRBV7-9	-	few	TGTGCCAGCAGATTCAGGGGCAGCCTTAACACTGAAGCTTTCTTT	CASRFRGSLNTEAFF
TRBJ1-1	TRBV16	TRBD1	-	TGTGCCAGCAGCCAATCACGGACAGGGGGGAACACTGAAGCTTTCTTT	CASSQSRTGGNTEAFF
TRBJ2-7	TRBV5-6	TRBD2	-	TGTGCCAGCAGCTTGCTAGCGGGACCCAGGGAGCAGTACTTC	CASSLLAGPREQYF
TRBJ2-7	TRBV27	TRBD2	-	TGTGCCAGCAGTTCCGCCGGCGGGAGGTTCATGGCCTACGAGCAGTACTTC	CASSSAGGRFMAYEQYF
TRBJ1-2	TRBV28	TRBD1	-	TGTGCCAGCAGTTTCCGGACAGGTTATGGCTACACCTTC	CASSFRTGYGYTF
TRBJ2-2	TRBV9	TRBD2	-	TGTGCCAGCAGCGCCCCCGGGACTAGCTCACCGGGAGGGTTAACCGGGGAGCTGTTTTTT	CASSAPGTSSPGGLTGELFF
TRBJ2-7	TRBV9	-	-	TGTGCCAGCAGCGGCAGGGATTCGGCCTACGAGCAGTACTTC	CASSGRDSAYEQYF
TRBJ2-7	TRBV27	TRBD1	-	TGTGCCAGCAGCGACAGGGCGCGCGAGCAGTACTTC	CASSDRAREQYF
TRBJ2-1	TRBV7-2	TRBD2	-	TGTGCCAGCAGCTTCACTAGCGGAGCAAACAATGAGCAGTTCTTC	CASSFTSGANNEQFF
TRBJ2-7	TRBV9	-	-	TGTGCCAGCAGCTTGGGGGACGCTTCCTACGAGCAGTACTTC	CASSLGDASYEQYF
TRBJ2-7	TRBV7-9	-	-	TGTGCCAGCAGCTTAAGTAGCGAGCAGTACTTC	CASSLSSEQYF